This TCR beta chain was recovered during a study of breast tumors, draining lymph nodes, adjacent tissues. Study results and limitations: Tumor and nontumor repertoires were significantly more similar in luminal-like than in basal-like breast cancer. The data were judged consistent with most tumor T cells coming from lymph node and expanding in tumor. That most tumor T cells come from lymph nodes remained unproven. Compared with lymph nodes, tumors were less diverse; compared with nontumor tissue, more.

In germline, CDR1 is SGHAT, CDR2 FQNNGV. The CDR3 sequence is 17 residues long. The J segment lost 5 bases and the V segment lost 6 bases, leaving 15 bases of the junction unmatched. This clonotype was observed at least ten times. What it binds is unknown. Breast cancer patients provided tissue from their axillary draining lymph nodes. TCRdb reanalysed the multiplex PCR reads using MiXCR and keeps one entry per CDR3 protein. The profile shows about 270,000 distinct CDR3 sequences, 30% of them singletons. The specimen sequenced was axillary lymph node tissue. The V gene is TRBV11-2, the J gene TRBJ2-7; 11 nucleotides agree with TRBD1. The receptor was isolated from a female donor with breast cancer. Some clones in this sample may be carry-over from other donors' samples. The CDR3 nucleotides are TGTGCCAGCAGACGTACCGGGACAGGGGGACCCCTTGACGAGCAGTACTTC. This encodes CASRRTGTGGPLDEQYF.